This T cell receptor (beta chain) was sequenced in a study of blood T cell repertoires in COVID-19. Background on the study: Acute and convalescent COVID-19 samples came from the United States, Italy and Spain. Sources were T cells, B-cell-depleted T cells, or PBMCs; the material itself was cDNA or gDNA.

Original methodology: Counts of nucleated cells, estimated from reference gene primer amplification, were obtained. Generated by immunoSEQ multiplex PCR, the TCRdb table keeps only in-frame clones and is missing some. V and J calls and clone size are given by that table; D and trimming were obtained from the DNA. Of approximately 60,000 clones in the sample, approximately 75% are singletons; the top ten hold under 15%. The germline V gene has CDR1 LGHDT and CDR2 YNNKEL (reference sequence). The CDR3 loop spans 13 amino acids. The ends lost 4 bases at V and 9 bases at J; junction bases unmatched: 6. The V call is TRBV3-1 (or the pseudogene TRBV3-2), the J call TRBJ2-5, with 9 bases aligning to TRBD1. Sequencing was performed on peripheral blood. The origin of this receptor is a man older than 75 with acute or convalescent COVID-19. CDR3 loop: CASSPTGGGSQYF. In DNA form, the CDR3 reads TGTGCCAGCAGCCCGACAGGGGGGGGGTCCCAGTACTTC.